This entry features one T cell receptor beta chain sequence. What it recognizes is unknown. This entry comes from a study of shared clonotypes between healthy human individuals. Notes on the study in general: Only a few donors were included, so the genetic and exposure-history diversity represented was limited.

V lost 10 bases, J lost 3 bases, and 15 bases stayed unmatched. The CDR3 is made up of 15 amino acids. The germline V gene encodes CDR1 MNHNS and CDR2 SASEGT. As handled by the study authors: ImmunoSEQ output lacked quality scores and full-length reads, limiting matched filtering. The method was immunoSEQ multiplex PCR; TCRdb's version includes in-frame clones alone and lacks a portion of them. That table furnishes V, J and clone size, whereas the DNA furnished D and trimming. The sample holds about 1.5 million clones, 95% to 99% seen once. The rearrangement links TRBV6-1 to TRBJ2-7; 7 bases agree with TRBD1. Specimen: naive CD4+ T cells sorted from blood. The subset: CD45RA+ positively selected. The sequence was obtained from a man under 40 in good health. CDR3 sequence (DNA): TGTGCCAACAGCGTTACATGGGACAGTGGCTACGAGCAGTACTTC. Amino acid sequence: CANSVTWDSGYEQYF.